This T cell receptor beta chain emerged from a study of T-cell reconstitution after alpha-beta-depleted transplantation in children. Molecular barcoding with unique molecular identifiers was used for the TCRbeta library. TCRdb fed the PCR reads into MiXCR, producing one record per CDR3 protein. The sample includes about 250,000 distinct CDR3 sequences, more than 20% seen only once; the top ten take about 4.8%. A few counts support this clonotype. Its antigen is still unknown. Overall study results and limits: Surviving recipient cells, namely T cells and thymic progenitors, were the source of high day-60 TCRbeta diversity in some patients. There were reportedly several hundred expanded graft clones from which alpha-beta T cells came about two months after transplant. Newly produced T cells mostly accounted for T-cell counts and diversity one year post-transplant.

V lost 6 bases, J lost 1 base, and 19 bases lay in between. Germline V gene data show CDR1 as SGHDT and CDR2 as YYEEEE. The CDR3 loop spans 16 amino acids. The starting material was PBMCs, mostly from graft donor cells, obtained 360 days after TCRalphabeta/CD19-depleted stem cell transplant. The rearrangement links TRBV5-6 to TRBJ1-1; maybe TRBD1 (5 bases). This TCR came from a female patient aged 2-10 years who had a stem cell transplant for congenital amegakaryocytic thrombocytopenia, so the T cells may come from the graft donor. In DNA form, the CDR3 reads TGTGCCAGCACCTGGGATAGGGGATGGAAGAACACTGAAGCTTTCTTT. Encoded protein: CASTWDRGWKNTEAFF. Full variable domain (outside the CDR3, taken from reference TRBV5-6 and TRBJ1-1): DAGVTQSPTHLIKTRGQQVTLRCSPKSGHDTVSWYQQALGQGPQFIFQYYEEEERQRGNFPDRFSGHQFPNYSSELNVNALLLGDSALYLCASTWDRGWKNTEAFFGQGTRLTVV.